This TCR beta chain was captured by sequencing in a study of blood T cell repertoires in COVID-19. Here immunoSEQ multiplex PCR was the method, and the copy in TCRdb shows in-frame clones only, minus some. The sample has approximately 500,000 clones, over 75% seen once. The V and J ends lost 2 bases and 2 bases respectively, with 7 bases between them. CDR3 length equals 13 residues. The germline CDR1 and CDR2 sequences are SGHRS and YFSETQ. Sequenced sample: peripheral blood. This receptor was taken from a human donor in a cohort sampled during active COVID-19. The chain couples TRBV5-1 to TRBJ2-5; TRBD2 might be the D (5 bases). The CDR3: CASSFKRQETQYF. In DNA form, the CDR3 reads TGCGCCAGCAGCTTCAAGCGGCAAGAGACCCAGTACTTC. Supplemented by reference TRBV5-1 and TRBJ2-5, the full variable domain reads KAGVTQTPRYLIKTRGQQVTLSCSPISGHRSVSWYQQTPGQGLQFLFEYFSETQRNKGNFPGRFSGRQFSNSRSEMNVSTLELGDSALYLCASSFKRQETQYFGPGTRLLVL.